This TCR beta chain was obtained from a study of identical twins. General observations from the study: While abundant cord blood beta clonotypes carried fewer insertions, memory repertoires showed no such pattern. With beta out-of-frame sequences, excess sharing by twins was weaker. Twin-shared out-of-frame alpha sequences were enriched for low generation probability.

The V and J ends lost 6 bases and 4 bases, in that order; junction bases with no gene match: 9. The CDR3 length is 14 residues. The germline V gene has CDR1 WSHSY and CDR2 SAAADI. No donor was unhealthy or non-Caucasian. MiXCR, run by TCRdb on the 5' RACE reads, gives a single entry per CDR3 protein. The data show about 200,000 distinct CDR3 sequences, more than 9% seen once. About this clonotype: Its antigen remains unidentified.

This clonotype was obtained from a man aged 45-60 years in good health. Material: memory T cells sorted from blood. The chain recombines TRBV10-2 with TRBJ2-7; TRBD1 aligns across 7 bases. CDR3 coding DNA: TGCGCCAGCAGGATGACAGGGAGCAAGTACGAGCAGTACTTC. This gives the protein CASRMTGSKYEQYF.